This T cell receptor (beta chain) derives from a study of blood T cell repertoires in COVID-19. Study-wide background: The samples span acute and convalescent COVID-19 from the United States, Italy and Spain. T cells, B-cell-depleted T cells, or PBMCs provided the cDNA or gDNA that served as material.

As originally analysed: Estimated nucleated cell counts came from reference gene primer amplification. The method was immunoSEQ multiplex PCR; TCRdb's version includes in-frame clones alone and lacks a portion of them. D and trimming come from the DNA, and the V and J calls and clone size come from that table. Here the sample spans fewer than 65,000 clones, 78% being singletons. V was pared by 5 bases and J by 5 bases, with 13 bases between. In germline, CDR1 is SGDLS, CDR2 YYNGEE. The CDR3 consists of 14 residues. J is TRBJ2-2 and V is TRBV9, with a tentative D call TRBD2 (5 bases). Sequences were obtained from peripheral blood. This sequence originates from a human donor in a cohort sampled during active COVID-19. CDR3 in DNA: TGTGCCAGCAGGAGTCGGGATTTTACCGGGGAGCTGTTTTTT. As protein: CASRSRDFTGELFF.